These T cell receptor beta chains were read from a single sample in a study of blood T cell repertoires in COVID-19. Here immunoSEQ multiplex PCR was the method, and the copy in TCRdb shows in-frame clones only, minus some. The sample records 250,000 or so clones, 86% being singletons. Input material: PBMCs or T cells enriched from blood (not recorded which). The receptors here all came from a woman aged 45-60 years who had recovered from COVID-19. Both conserved end residues are trimmed from each CDR3. Each record gives: J gene, CDR3 length, V gene, CDR3 protein.

TRBJ2-3,13,TRBV11-2,ATHPRDRDSDTQY
TRBJ1-4,14,TRBV5-1,ASSRDTGGMREKLF
TRBJ2-2,13,TRBV5-5,ASPSELVATGELF
TRBJ1-2,14,TRBV7-9,ASSPDRNNINYGYT
TRBJ2-5,12,TRBV20-1,SASSGGAYETQY
TRBJ1-6,12,TRBV5-6,ASSLGQGHSPLH
TRBJ2-7,11,TRBV6-5,ASSNFGSYEQY
TRBJ2-3,14,TRBV7-2,ASSPRLAGSTDTQY
TRBJ2-2,12,TRBV7-7,ASRRTGGSGELF
TRBJ2-2,12,TRBV11-3,ASSPGPNTGELF
TRBJ2-2,13,TRBV19,ASKKGLFGTGELF
TRBJ1-1,11,TRBV18,ASSQQMNTEAF
TRBJ1-5,14,TRBV28,ASSLWGPWSNQPQH
TRBJ2-3,9,TRBV12-3/TRBV12-4,ASSSSGTQY